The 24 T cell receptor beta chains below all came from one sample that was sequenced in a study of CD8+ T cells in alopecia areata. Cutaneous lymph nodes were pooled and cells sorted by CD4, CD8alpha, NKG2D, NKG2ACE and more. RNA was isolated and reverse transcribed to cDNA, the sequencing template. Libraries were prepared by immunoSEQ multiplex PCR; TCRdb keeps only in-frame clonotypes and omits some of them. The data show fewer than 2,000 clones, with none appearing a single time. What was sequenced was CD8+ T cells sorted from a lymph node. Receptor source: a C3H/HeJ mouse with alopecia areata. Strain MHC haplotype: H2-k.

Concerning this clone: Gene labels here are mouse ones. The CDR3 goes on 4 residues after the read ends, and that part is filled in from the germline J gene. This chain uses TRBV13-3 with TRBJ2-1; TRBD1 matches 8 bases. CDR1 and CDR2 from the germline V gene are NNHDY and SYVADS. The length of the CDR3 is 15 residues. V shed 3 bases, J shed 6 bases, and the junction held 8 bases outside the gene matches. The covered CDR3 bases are TGTGCCAGCAGTGCACCCAGGGGGCTACGTGCT. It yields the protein CASSAPRGLRA. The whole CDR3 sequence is CASSAPRGLRAEQFF.

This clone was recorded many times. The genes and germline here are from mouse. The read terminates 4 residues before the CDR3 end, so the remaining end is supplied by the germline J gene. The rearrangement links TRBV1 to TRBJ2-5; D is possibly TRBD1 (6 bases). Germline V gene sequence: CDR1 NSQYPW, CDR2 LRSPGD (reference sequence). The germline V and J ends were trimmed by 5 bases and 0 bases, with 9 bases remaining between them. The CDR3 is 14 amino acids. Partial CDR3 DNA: TGCACCTGCAGTCGGACAGTTAACCAAGAC. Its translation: CTCSRTVNQD. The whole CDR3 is CTCSRTVNQDTQYF.

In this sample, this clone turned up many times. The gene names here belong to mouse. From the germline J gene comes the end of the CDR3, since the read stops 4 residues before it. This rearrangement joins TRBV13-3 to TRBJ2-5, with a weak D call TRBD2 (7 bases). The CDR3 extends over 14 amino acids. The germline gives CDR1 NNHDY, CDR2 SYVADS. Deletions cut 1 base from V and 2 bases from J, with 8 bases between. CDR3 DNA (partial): TGTGCCAGCAGTGATTGGGGGGCCCAAGAC. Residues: CASSDWGAQD. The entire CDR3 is CASSDWGAQDTQYF.

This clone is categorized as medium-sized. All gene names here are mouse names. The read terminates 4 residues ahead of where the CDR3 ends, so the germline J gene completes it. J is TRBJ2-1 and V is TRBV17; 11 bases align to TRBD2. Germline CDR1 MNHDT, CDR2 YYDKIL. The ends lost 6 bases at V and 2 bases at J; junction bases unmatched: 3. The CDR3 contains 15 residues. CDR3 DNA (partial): TGTGCTAGCAGCCCGGACTGGGGGGACTATGCT. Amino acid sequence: CASSPDWGDYA. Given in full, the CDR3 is CASSPDWGDYAEQFF.

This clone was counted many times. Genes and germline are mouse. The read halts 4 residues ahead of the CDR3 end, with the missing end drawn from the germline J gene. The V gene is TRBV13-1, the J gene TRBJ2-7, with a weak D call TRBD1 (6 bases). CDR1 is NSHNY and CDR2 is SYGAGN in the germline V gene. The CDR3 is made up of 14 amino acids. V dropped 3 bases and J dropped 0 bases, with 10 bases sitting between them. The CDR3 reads CASSGDKISYEQYF. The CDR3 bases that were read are TGTGCCAGCAGTGGGGACAAAATCTCCTAT.

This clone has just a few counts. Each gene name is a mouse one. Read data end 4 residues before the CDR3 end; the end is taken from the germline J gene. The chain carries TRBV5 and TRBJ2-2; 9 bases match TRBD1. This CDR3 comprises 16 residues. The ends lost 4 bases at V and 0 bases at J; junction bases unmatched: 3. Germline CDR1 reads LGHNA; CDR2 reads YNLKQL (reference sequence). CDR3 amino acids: CASSPRDRANTGQLYF. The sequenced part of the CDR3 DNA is TGTGCCAGCAGCCCTCGGGACAGGGCAAACACCGGG.

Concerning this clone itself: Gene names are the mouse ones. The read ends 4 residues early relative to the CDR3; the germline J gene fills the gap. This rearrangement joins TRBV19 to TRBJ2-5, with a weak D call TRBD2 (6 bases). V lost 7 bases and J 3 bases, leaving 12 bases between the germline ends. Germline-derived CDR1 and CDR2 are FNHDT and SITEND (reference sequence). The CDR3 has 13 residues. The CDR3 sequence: CASGFGGQDTQYF. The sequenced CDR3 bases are TGTGCCAGCGGCTTTGGGGGTCAAGAC.

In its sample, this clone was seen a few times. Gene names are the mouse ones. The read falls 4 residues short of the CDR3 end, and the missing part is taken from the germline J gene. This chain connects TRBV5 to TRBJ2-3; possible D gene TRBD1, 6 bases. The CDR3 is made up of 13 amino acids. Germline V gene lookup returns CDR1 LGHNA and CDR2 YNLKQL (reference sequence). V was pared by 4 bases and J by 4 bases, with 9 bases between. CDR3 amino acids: CASSPGQTETLYF. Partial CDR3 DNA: TGTGCCAGCAGCCCCGGACAGACAGAA.

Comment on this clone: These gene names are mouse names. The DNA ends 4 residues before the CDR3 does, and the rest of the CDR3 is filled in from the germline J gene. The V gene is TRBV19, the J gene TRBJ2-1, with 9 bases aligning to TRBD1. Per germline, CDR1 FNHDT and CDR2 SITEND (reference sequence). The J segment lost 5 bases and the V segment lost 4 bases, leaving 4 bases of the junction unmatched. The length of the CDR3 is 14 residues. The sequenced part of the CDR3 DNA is TGTGCCAGCAGTCGTGACAGGGGGAATGCT. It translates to CASSRDRGNA. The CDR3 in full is CASSRDRGNAEQFF. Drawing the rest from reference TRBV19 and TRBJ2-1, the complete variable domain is GGIITQTPKFLIGQEGQKLTLKCQQNFNHDTMYWYRQDSGKGLRLIYYSITENDLQKGDLSEGYDASREKKSSFSLTVTSAQKNEMAVFLCASSRDRGNAEQFFGPGTRLTVL.

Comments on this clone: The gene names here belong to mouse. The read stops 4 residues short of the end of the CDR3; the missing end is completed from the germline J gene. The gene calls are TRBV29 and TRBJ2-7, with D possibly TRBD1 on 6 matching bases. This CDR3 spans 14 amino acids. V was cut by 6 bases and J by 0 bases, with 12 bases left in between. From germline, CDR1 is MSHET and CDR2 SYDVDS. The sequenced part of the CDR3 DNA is TGTGCTAGCAGCCGGACAGCCTACTCCTAT. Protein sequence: CASSRTAYSY. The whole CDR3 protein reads CASSRTAYSYEQYF.

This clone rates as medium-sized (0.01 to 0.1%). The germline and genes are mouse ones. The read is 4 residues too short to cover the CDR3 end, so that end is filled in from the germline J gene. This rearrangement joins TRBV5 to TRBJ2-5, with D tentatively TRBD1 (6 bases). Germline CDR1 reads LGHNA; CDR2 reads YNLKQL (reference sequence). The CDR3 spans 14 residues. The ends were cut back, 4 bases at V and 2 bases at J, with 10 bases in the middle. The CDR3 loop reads CASSLGQIQDTQYF. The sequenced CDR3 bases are TGTGCCAGCAGCCTGGGACAAATCCAAGAC.

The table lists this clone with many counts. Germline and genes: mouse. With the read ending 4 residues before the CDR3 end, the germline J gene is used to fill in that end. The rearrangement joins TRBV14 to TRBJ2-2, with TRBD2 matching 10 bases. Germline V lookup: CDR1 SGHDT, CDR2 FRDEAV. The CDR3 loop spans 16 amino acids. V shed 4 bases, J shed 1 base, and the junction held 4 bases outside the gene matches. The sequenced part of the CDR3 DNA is TGTGCCAGCAGTCCCCTGGGGGGGCGAAACACCGGG. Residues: CASSPLGGRNTG. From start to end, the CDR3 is CASSPLGGRNTGQLYF.

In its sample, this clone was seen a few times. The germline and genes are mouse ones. The covered CDR3 bases are TGTGCCTGGAGTCTCTGGGAGGGCTCCTAT. Encoded protein: CAWSLWEGSY. The entire CDR3 is CAWSLWEGSYEQYF. V is TRBV31 and J is TRBJ2-7; possible D gene TRBD2, 5 bases. The CDR3 is cut off 4 residues early in the read; its end comes from the germline J gene. V dropped 0 bases and J dropped 0 bases, with 9 bases sitting between them. The CDR3 is 14 amino acids. Germline V gives CDR1 GKSSPN, CDR2 SITVG.

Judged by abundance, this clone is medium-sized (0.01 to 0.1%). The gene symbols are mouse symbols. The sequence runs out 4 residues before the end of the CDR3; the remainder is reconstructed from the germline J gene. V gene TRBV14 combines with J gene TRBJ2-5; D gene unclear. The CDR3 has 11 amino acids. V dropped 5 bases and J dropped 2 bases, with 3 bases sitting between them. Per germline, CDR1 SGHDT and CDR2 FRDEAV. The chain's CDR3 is CASSLQDTQYF. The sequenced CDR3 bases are TGTGCCAGCAGCCTCCAAGAC.

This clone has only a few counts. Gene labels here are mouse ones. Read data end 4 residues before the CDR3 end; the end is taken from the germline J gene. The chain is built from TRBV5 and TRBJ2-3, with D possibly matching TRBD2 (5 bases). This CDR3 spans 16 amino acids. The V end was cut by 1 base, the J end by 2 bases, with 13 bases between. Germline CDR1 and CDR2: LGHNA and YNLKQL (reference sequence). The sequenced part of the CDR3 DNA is TGTGCCAGCAGCCAAGGCTCTGGGAAAACTGCAGAA. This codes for CASSQGSGKTAE. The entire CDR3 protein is CASSQGSGKTAETLYF.

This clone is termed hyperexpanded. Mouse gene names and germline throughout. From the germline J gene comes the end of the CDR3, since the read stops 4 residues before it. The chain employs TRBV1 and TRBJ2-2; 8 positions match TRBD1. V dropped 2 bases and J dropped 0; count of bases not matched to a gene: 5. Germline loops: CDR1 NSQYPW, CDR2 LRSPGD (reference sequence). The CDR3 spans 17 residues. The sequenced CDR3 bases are TGCACCTGCAGTGCAACCCACAGGGGGGCAAACACCGGG. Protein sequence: CTCSATHRGANTG. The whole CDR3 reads CTCSATHRGANTGQLYF.

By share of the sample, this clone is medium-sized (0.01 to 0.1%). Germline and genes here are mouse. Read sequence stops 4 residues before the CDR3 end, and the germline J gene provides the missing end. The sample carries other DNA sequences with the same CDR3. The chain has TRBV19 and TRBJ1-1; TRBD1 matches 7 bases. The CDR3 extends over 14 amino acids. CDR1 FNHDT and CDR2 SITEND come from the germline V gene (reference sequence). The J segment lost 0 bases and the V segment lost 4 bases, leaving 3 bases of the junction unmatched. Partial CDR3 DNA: TGTGCCAGCAGTCTTCAGGGGGCAAACACA. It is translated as CASSLQGANT. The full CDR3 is CASSLQGANTEVFF. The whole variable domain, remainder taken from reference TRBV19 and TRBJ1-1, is GGIITQTPKFLIGQEGQKLTLKCQQNFNHDTMYWYRQDSGKGLRLIYYSITENDLQKGDLSEGYDASREKKSSFSLTVTSAQKNEMAVFLCASSLQGANTEVFFGKGTRLTVV.

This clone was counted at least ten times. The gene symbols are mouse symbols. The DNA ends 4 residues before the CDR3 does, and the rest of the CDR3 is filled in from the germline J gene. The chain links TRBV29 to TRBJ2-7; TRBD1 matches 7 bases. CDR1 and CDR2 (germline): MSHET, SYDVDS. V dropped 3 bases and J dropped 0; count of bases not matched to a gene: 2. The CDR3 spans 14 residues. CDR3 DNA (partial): TGTGCTAGCAGTTTCGCAGGGGGCTCCTAT. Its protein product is CASSFAGGSY. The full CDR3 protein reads CASSFAGGSYEQYF.

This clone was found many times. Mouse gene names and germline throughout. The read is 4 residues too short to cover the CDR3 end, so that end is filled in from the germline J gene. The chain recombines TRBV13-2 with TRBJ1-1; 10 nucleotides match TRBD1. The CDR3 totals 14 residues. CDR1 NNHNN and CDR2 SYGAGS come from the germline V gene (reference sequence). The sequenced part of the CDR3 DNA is TGTGCCAGCGGTGGCGACAGGGGGCGAGGA. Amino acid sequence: CASGGDRGRG. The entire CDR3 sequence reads CASGGDRGRGEVFF.

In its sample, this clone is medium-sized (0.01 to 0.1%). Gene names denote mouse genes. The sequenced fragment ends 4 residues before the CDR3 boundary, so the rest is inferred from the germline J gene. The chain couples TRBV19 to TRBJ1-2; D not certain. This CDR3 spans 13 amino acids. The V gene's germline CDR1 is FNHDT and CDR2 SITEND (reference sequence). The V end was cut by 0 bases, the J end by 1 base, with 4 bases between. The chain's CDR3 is CASSIDRNSDYTF. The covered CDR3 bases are TGTGCCAGCAGTATAGACAGAAACTCC. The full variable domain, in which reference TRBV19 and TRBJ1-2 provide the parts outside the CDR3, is GGIITQTPKFLIGQEGQKLTLKCQQNFNHDTMYWYRQDSGKGLRLIYYSITENDLQKGDLSEGYDASREKKSSFSLTVTSAQKNEMAVFLCASSIDRNSDYTFGSGTRLLVI.

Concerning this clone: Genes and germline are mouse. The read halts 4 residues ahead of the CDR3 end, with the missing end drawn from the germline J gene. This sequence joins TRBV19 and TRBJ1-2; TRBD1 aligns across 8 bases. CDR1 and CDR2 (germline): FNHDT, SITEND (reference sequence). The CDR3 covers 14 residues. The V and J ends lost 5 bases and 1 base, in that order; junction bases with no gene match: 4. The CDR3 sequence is CASSPDRVNSDYTF. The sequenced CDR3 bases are TGTGCCAGCAGCCCGGACAGGGTAAACTCC.

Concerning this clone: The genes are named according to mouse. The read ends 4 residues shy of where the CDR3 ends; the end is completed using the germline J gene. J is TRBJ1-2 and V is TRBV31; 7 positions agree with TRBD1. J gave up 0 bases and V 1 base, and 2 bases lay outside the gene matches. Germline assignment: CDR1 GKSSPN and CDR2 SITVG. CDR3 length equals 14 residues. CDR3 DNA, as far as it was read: TGTGCCTGGAGTCACGACAGGGCAAACTCC. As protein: CAWSHDRANS. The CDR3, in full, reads CAWSHDRANSDYTF.

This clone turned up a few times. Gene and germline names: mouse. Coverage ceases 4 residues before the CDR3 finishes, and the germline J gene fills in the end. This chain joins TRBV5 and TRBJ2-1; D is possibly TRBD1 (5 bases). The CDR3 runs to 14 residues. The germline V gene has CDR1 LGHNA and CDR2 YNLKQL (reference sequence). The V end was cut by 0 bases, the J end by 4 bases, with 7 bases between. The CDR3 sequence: CASSQEAGYAEQFF. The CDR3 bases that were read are TGTGCCAGCAGCCAAGAGGCAGGGTATGCT.

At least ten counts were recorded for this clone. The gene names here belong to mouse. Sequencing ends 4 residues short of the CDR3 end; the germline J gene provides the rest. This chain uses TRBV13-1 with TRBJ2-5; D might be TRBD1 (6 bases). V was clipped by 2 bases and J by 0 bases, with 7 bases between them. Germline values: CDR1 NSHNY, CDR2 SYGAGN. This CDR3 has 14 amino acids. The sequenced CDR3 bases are TGTGCCAGCAGTGAGGGACACAACCAAGAC. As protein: CASSEGHNQD. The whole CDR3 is CASSEGHNQDTQYF.